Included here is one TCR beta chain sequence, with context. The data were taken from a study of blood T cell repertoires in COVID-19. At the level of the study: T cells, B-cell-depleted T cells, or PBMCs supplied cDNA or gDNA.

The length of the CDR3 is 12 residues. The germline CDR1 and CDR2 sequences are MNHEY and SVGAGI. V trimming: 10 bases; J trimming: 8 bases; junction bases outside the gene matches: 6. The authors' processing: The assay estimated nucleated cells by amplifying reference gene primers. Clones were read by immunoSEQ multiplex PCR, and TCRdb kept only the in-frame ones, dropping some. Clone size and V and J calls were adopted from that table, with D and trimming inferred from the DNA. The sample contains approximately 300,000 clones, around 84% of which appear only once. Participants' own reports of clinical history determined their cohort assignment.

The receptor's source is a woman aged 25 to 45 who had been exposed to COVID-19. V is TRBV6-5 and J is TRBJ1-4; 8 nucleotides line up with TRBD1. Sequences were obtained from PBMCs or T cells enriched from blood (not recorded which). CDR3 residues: CATSRGREKLFF. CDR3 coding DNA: TGTGCCACCTCCAGGGGGCGCGAAAAACTGTTTTTT.